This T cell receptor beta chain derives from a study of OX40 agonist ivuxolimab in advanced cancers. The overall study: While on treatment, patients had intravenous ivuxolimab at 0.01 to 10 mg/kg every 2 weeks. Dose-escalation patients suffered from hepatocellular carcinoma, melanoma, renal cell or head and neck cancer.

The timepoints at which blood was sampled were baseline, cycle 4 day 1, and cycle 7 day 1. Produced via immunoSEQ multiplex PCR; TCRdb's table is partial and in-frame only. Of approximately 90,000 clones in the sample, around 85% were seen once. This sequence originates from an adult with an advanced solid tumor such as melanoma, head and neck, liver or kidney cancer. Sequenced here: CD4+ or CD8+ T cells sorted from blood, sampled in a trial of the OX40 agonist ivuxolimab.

CDR3 amino acids: CASSYGQGAAFF. CDR3 bases: TGTGCCAGCAGTTACGGGCAGGGGGCAGCTTTCTTT. The rearrangement joins TRBV6-5 to TRBJ1-1, with 8 bases that match TRBD1. Losses at the gene ends were 2 bases for V and 10 bases for J; bases not matched to a gene: 3. The CDR3 is 12 residues long. CDR1 and CDR2 from the germline V gene are MNHEY and SVGAGI.